The source of this T cell receptor (beta chain) is a study of chemoradiotherapy in HPV16-positive cancers. Study at large: Functional T-cell assays on two HPV16-positive patients' cells defined candidate HPV-specific clones and common TCR motifs. Study-wide results and caveats: Better recurrence-free survival went with HPV-responsive T-cell expansion in HPV16-positive patients. Candidate HPV-specific clones and E7-related TCR motifs grew in tumor during treatment.

Repertoires were sampled repeatedly during chemoradiotherapy. This clone was recorded a few times. The antigen is unknown. Germline loops: CDR1 SNHLY, CDR2 FYNNEI. This CDR3 is built from 14 residues. The trim removed 6 bases at V and 6 bases at J, leaving 7 bases unmatched. TCRdb's table, derived via immunoSEQ multiplex PCR, lists solely in-frame clones and lacks some. The data hold more than 20,000 clones, with roughly 89% observed a single time. The clonotype was recovered from a human donor with HPV-associated anogenital cancer. The chain employs TRBV2 and TRBJ2-7; 11 positions agree with TRBD1. The specimen was blood, collected from a patient who underwent chemoradiotherapy. CDR3 sequence (DNA): TGTGCCAGCAGCAAGGACAGGGGGCATGGCGAGCAGTACTTC. Its translation: CASSKDRGHGEQYF.